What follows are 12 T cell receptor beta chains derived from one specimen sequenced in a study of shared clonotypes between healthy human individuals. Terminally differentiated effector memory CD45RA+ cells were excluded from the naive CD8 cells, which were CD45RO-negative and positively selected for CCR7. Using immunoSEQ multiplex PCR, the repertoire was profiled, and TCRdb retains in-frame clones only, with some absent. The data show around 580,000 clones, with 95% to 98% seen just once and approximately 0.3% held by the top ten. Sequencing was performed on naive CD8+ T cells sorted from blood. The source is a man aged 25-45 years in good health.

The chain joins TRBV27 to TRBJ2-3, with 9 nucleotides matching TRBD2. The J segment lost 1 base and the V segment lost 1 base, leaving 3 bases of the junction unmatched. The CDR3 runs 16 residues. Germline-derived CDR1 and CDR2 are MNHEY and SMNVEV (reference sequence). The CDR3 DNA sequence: TGTGCCAGCAGTTTATTGAGGACTAGCGGCACAGATACGCAGTATTTT. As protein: CASSLLRTSGTDTQYF.

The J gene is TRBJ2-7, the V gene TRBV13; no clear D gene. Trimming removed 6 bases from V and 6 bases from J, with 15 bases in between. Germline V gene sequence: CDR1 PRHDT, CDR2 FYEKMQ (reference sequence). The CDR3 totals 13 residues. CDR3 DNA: TGTGCCAGCAGTAACGGGCTGAGTCGCGAGCAGTACTTC. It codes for CASSNGLSREQYF.

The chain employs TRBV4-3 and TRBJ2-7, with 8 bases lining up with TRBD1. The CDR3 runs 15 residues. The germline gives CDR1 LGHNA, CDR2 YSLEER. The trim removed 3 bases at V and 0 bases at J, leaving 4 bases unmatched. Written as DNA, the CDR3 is TGCGCCAGCAGCCACCACAGGGGGTTCTCCTACGAGCAGTACTTC. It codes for CASSHHRGFSYEQYF.

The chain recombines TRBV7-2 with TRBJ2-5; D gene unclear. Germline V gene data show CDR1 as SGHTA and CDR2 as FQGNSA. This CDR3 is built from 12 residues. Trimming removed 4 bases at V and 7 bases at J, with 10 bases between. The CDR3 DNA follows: TGTGCCAGCAGCTCGATCGGGCTGACCCAGTACTTC. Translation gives CASSSIGLTQYF.

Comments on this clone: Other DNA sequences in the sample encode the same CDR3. The CDR3 DNA sequence: TGCGCCAGCAGCCTCGGGACAGGGTCTCGCGAGCAGTACTTC. This translates into CASSLGTGSREQYF. This chain links TRBV5-1 with TRBJ2-7; 9 nucleotides match TRBD1. Germline CDR1 reads SGHRS; CDR2 reads YFSETQ. The trim removed 4 bases at V and 6 bases at J, leaving 8 bases unmatched. This CDR3 spans 14 amino acids.

This chain's CDR3 is CASSLLGGQGVYEQYF. CDR3 DNA: TGTGCCAGCAGCTTGTTGGGGGGACAGGGAGTATACGAGCAGTACTTC. The genes are TRBV7-9 and TRBJ2-7, with 9 bases fitting TRBD1. Germline V gives CDR1 SEHNR, CDR2 FQNEAQ (reference sequence). With V trimmed by 3 bases and J by 4 bases, 10 bases remained unmatched. The CDR3 contains 16 residues.

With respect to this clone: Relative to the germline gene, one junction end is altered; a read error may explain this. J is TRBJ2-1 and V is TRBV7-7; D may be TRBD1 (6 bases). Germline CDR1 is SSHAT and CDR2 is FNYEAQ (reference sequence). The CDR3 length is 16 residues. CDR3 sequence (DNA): TGTGCTAGCAGCTTTGGACAGCCTGGGGCCGGCAATGAGCAGTTCTTC. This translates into CASSFGQPGAGNEQFF.

CDR3: CASSSPTGPQHF. The DNA of the CDR3 is TGTGCCAGCAGCTCCCCGACAGGGCCCCAGCATTTT. This rearrangement joins TRBV11-2 to TRBJ1-5, with D possibly matching TRBD1 (6 bases). There are 12 residues in the CDR3. Trimming removed 4 bases at V and 9 bases at J, with 10 bases between. CDR1 SGHAT and CDR2 FQNNGV come from the germline V gene.

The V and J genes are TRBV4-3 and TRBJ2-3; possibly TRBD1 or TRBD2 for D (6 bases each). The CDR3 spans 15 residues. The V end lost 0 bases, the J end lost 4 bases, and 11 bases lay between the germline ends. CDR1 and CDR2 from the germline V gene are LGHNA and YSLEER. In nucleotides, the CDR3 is TGCGCCAGCAGCCAAGATCTGGGGGGCGCAGATACGCAGTATTTT. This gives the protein CASSQDLGGADTQYF.

CDR3 residues: CASSLWTNEQYF. CDR3 bases: TGTGCCAGCAGTTTATGGACTAACGAGCAGTACTTC. The V gene is TRBV28, the J gene TRBJ2-7; TRBD2 is a possible D gene (5 bases). The germline V and J ends were trimmed by 0 bases and 5 bases, with 5 bases remaining between them. Germline V CDR1 and CDR2: MDHEN, SYDVKM. The CDR3 extends over 12 amino acids.

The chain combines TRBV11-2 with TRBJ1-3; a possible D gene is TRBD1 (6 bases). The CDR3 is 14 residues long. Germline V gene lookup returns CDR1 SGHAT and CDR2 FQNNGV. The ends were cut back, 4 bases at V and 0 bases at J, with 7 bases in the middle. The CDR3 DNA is TGTGCCAGCAGCTGGACAGTCTCTGGAAACACCATATATTTT. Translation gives CASSWTVSGNTIYF.

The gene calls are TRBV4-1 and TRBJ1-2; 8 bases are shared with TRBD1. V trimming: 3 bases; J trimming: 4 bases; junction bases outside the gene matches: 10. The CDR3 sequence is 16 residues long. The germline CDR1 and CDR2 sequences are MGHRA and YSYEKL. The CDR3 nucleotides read TGCGCCAGCAGCCAGTCATCAGGGGGCGCGGGCTATGGCTACACCTTC. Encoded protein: CASSQSSGGAGYGYTF.